This TCR beta chain is from a study of regulatory T cells in long-lasting Graves disease. Regarding time point: newly diagnosed GD, antithyroid drugs for less than 3 months. Scientists built the TCR library using RNA that was extracted from PBMCs. EDTA tubes received approximately 8.4 milliliters of collected peripheral blood. Both iRepertoire HTBI primers and Arm-PCR of CDR3 regions were used to build the TCR beta libraries. Source study methods: Overall, samples carried around 68 TRBV and about 15 TRBJ segments. TCRdb ran MiXCR on the multiplex PCR reads and lists one entry per CDR3 protein. The V and J calls here are based on TCRdb, not the publication. Here the sample spans about 380,000 distinct CDR3 sequences, around 15% being singletons. As concerns this clonotype: What it recognizes is unknown.

The CDR3 has 13 amino acids. With 4 bases removed from V and 3 bases from J, the gap between germline ends came to 7 bases. CDR1 and CDR2 from the germline V gene are SNHLY and FYNNEI. Study-wide points: Segments TRBV28, TRBJ1-2 and TRBJ2-5 showed preferential usage in persistent disease.

This material consisted of peripheral blood mononuclear cells (PBMCs), taken at new diagnosis, from a patient treated with antithyroid drugs. V gene TRBV2 combines with J gene TRBJ1-5; D not resolved. This receptor was identified in a female donor with Graves disease. In DNA, the CDR3 is TGTGCCAGCAGTGGGCTGAACAATCAGCCCCAGCATTTT. The encoded protein is CASSGLNNQPQHF.